The 2 T cell receptor beta chains presented below share a single source sample, sequenced in a study of spatial heterogeneity in lung cancer (dated by TCRdb to about 2019). General study outcomes and caveats: The tumor nonsynonymous mutation count correlated with the number of expanded alpha and beta TCRs within the tumor.

Library construction relied on 5' RACE. The sample was run on a NextSeq 500. Using fastp at Q25 and MiXCR, TCRdb reprocessed the public reads and kept productive beta chains. Merged by CDR3 protein, the rows form single entries marked with the most common genes and DNA. The sample table shows about 7,200 distinct CDR3 sequences, and around 11% are seen once. About 10% of the sample is held by the ten biggest clonotypes. Read against the paper, the sample's time point label means: sample taken at primary tumor resection. Their cognate antigens are unknown. Here the sequenced sample was lung tumor tissue, taken at surgery. These receptors were collected from a female donor with early-stage non-small cell lung cancer.

This clonotype was seen repeatedly, ten times or more. The chain employs TRBV6-2 or TRBV6-3 and TRBJ1-2, with 7 bases matching TRBD1. The CDR3 has 15 residues. Germline V gene sequence: CDR1 MNHEY, CDR2 SVGEGT. J was trimmed by 6 bases and V by 6 bases; bases with no gene match: 13. The CDR3 reads CASSPPEGAKDGYTF. CDR3 DNA: TGTGCCAGCAGCCCCCCGGAGGGGGCTAAGGATGGCTACACCTTC.

Sample share makes this clonotype medium-sized (0.01 to 0.1%). The J gene is TRBJ2-5, the V gene TRBV7-3, with TRBD2 matching over 12 bases. The germline CDR1 and CDR2 sequences are SGHTA and FQGTGA. V shed 2 bases and J 3 bases; nucleotides not matched to a gene: 4. The CDR3 runs to 16 residues. In DNA, the CDR3 is TGTGCCAGCAGCTTACTAGCGGGGGGGCCGGAAGAGACCCAGTACTTC. Protein: CASSLLAGGPEETQYF.